This T cell receptor (beta chain) stems from a study of shared T cell receptors in the human thymus. Method: immunoSEQ multiplex PCR; TCRdb's copy keeps in-frame clones and lacks some. The sample consists of some 660,000 clones, roughly 86% of them appearing once. Germline CDR1 and CDR2: KGHSH and LQKENI. The CDR3 totals 13 residues. The ends were cut back, 5 bases at V and 7 bases at J, with 9 bases in the middle. A word on this clone: The sample has other DNA sequences that encode this CDR3 too.

This sample also appeared in a second study, on human thymus T cells. That work states: Across thymic and blood repertoires, the usage of V and J genes appeared to be biased.

The J gene is TRBJ1-6, the V gene TRBV18; a weak D match, TRBD1 (6 bases). This sequence originates from a boy younger than two with a congenital heart defect. The sample comprised thymocytes. For the CDR3, the DNA is TGTGCCAGCTCATCCCAGGGGAATTCACCCCTCCACTTT. Protein product: CASSSQGNSPLHF. Combining the CDR3 with reference TRBV18 and TRBJ1-6 gives the whole variable domain NAGVMQNPRHLVRRRGQEARLRCSPMKGHSHVYWYRQLPEEGLKFMVYLQKENIIDESGMPKERFSAEFPKEGPSILRIQQVVRGDSAAYFCASSSQGNSPLHFGNGTRLTVT.